The next 5 T cell receptor beta chains were all read from a single sample in a study of blood T cell repertoires in COVID-19. Some clones are missing from TCRdb's copy, which holds only in-frame ones; the method was immunoSEQ multiplex PCR. The sample has over 150,000 clones; 90% are singletons. The sequenced sample was peripheral blood. Receptors were obtained from a man aged 50-60 years with acute or convalescent COVID-19.

The chain joins TRBV29-1 to TRBJ2-1; no definite D call. This CDR3 region has 14 residues. Looked up from germline, CDR1 is SQVTM and CDR2 is ANQGSEA. Trimming left V 5 bases short and J 4 bases short, with 15 bases between. CDR3: CSVPVGSMYNEQFF. The CDR3 region has the DNA TGCAGCGTTCCCGTGGGCTCCATGTACAATGAGCAGTTCTTC.

The V gene is TRBV5-4, the J gene TRBJ2-1; 11 nucleotides line up with TRBD2. V shed 4 bases, J shed 12 bases, and the junction held 9 bases outside the gene matches. CDR3 size: 14 residues. The germline V gene encodes CDR1 SGHNT and CDR2 YYREEE (reference sequence). Here the CDR3 reads CASSATSGTTRQFF. CDR3 in DNA: TGTGCCAGCAGCGCGACTAGCGGGACGACACGGCAGTTCTTC.

This chain connects TRBV20-1 to TRBJ1-2; tentative D call: TRBD1 (6 bases). The V end was cut by 3 bases, the J end by 4 bases, with 15 bases between. This CDR3 has 14 amino acids. Germline V gene lookup returns CDR1 DFQATT and CDR2 SNEGSKA (reference sequence). The CDR3 region is CSASITGSSYGYTF. In DNA, the CDR3 is TGCAGTGCTAGTATAACAGGGTCAAGCTATGGCTACACCTTC.

The gene calls are TRBV6-6 and TRBJ2-7, with D perhaps matching TRBD1 (6 bases). The CDR3 sequence is 13 residues long. Looked up from germline, CDR1 is MNHNY and CDR2 is SVGAGI (reference sequence). The V end lost 5 bases, the J end lost 3 bases, and 11 bases lay between the germline ends. CDR3 residues: CASSKGQSYEQYV. The CDR3 coding sequence is TGTGCCAGCAGTAAAGGACAGAGCTACGAGCAGTACGTC.

This sequence joins TRBV19 and TRBJ2-1; TRBD2 matches at 7 bases. V lost 5 bases, J lost 0 bases, and 4 bases stayed unmatched. The CDR3 sequence is 15 residues long. From germline, CDR1 is LNHDA and CDR2 SQIVND (reference sequence). The CDR3 DNA follows: TGTGCCAGTAGTGGACTAGATTTCTCCTACAATGAGCAGTTCTTC. Translation gives CASSGLDFSYNEQFF.